The clone carrying this T cell receptor beta chain was seen a handful of times. Its antigen is as yet unknown. The record originates from a study of post-analysis software for immune sequencing data. Built from TCR beta cDNA, the libraries had unique molecular identifiers in them. Using its own MiXCR run on the PCR reads, TCRdb lists one record per CDR3 protein. The sample holds some 700,000 distinct CDR3 sequences, 55% to 60% seen once. CDR1 and CDR2 (germline): DFQATT, SNEGSKA (reference sequence). With 2 bases removed from V and 2 bases from J, the gap between germline ends came to 13 bases. The CDR3 is made up of 15 amino acids. General observations from the study: Under F measure analysis, samples from one preparation batch co-clustered strongly. Among a handful of TRBV segments more frequent in patients than controls were TRBV5-6, TRBV5-1 and TRBV20-1. For normalized Chao1 diversity, multiple sclerosis patients scored significantly lower than controls did.

The TCR was taken from a girl aged 2-10 years with multiple sclerosis. Material for sequencing was blood. This sequence joins TRBV20-1 and TRBJ2-1, with unresolved D. The CDR3 DNA follows: TGCAGTGCTAGATCACCTGTTGCGGCCTACAATGAGCAGTTCTTC. Protein product: CSARSPVAAYNEQFF.